This T cell receptor beta chain was profiled in a study of blood T cell repertoires in COVID-19. Study-wide context: In each case, the material was cDNA or gDNA derived from T cells, B-cell-depleted T cells, or PBMCs.

Between the trimmed V and J ends, which lost 4 bases and 0 bases, there was a span of 9 bases. The CDR3 extends over 14 amino acids. Germline V lookup: CDR1 LGHDT, CDR2 YNNKEL (reference sequence). Authors' data handling: Amplification of reference gene primers was used by the study to estimate nucleated cell counts. The method was immunoSEQ multiplex PCR; TCRdb's version includes in-frame clones alone and lacks a portion of them. V and J calls and clone size are as listed in that table; D and trimming were resolved from the DNA. The sample holds nearly 250,000 clones, approximately 80% seen once. The V gene is TRBV3-1 (or the pseudogene TRBV3-2), the J gene TRBJ1-2; possible D gene TRBD1, 5 bases. The source material was peripheral blood. The receptor was isolated from an elderly woman with acute or convalescent COVID-19. CDR3 residues: CASSRGHPNYGYTF. The CDR3 nucleotides read TGTGCCAGCAGCCGAGGACACCCTAACTATGGCTACACCTTC.